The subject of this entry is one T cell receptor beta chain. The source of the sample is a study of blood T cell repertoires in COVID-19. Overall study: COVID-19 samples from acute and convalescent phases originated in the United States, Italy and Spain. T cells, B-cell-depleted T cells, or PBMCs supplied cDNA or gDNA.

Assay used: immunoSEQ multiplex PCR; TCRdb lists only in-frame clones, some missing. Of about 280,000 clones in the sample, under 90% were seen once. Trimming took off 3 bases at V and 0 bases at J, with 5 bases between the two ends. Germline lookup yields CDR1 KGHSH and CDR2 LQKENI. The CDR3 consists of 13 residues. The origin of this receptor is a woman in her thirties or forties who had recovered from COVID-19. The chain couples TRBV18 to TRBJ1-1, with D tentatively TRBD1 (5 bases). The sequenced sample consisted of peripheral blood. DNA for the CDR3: TGTGCCAGCTCACCGGACATGAACACTGAAGCTTTCTTT. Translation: CASSPDMNTEAFF.